The source of this T cell receptor (beta chain) is a study of T cell clonotyping in hematopoietic cell transplantation (dated by TCRdb to 2020 to 2023). The study in broad terms: A total of 130 or so blood samples were gathered in the study from under 40 consecutive transplant recipients along with their related donors. Patients were recruited between late 2015 and early 2017 and followed until late 2020 or death. What the authors observed across the whole study: Recipient repertoires showed only a small fraction of overlap with donor repertoires, and over 97% appeared de novo at the given depth. Broader posttransplant TCR repertoire diversity was predicted by donor and pretransplant recipient Inverse Simpson Index values. Sample size was limited, and cells were not sorted, so CD4 and CD8 repertoire contributions could not be separated. After transplant, TCR diversity in recipients dropped, and pathologically expanded clonotypes climbed progressively between day 30 and day 180.

The trim is 3 bases for V and 3 bases for J, with a gap of 11 bases between the germline ends. According to the germline V gene, CDR1 reads SGHAT and CDR2 reads FQNNGV. The CDR3, cysteine through phenylalanine, is 14 amino acids long. Only CDR3 DNA remains: 42 bases, in frame from the first base. For this clone: Its antigen remains unidentified. Within one base of it there is no much larger clone, and no base qualities were kept.

With the immunoSEQ assay, which is a bias-controlled multiplex PCR relying on V- and J-specific primers, TCR beta CDR3 regions were amplified from genomic DNA. In a second PCR step, the CDR3 amplicons were tagged with a proprietary barcode plus Illumina adapter sequences. An Illumina MiSeq instrument was used for sequencing of the CDR3 libraries. Per the original workflow: Export and quality control were handled in immunoSEQ Analyzer 3.0, while downstream analyses relied on R Bioconductor and Immunarch. Only productive rearrangements in the normalized downsampled data set went into calculating the repertoire metrics. In the normalized cohort, clonotypes with more than 5 templates were defined as pathologically expanded. Repertoire diversity was measured with the Inverse Simpson Index. To capture all clonotypes, the CMV-specificity analyses were run on the non-normalized data set. TCRdb re-hosts the immuneACCESS table, in-frame sequences only. Its copies lack some clones; in the studies checked, an unresolved V gene accounts for under half of them, and the cause for the rest is not known. V and J calls plus clone size are reproduced from that table; the DNA served to infer D and trimming. The sample table lists 7,000 to 9,500 clones, around 94% of them with a count of one. The ten largest clones represent 1% to 1.5% of the sample.

The time point tag for this specimen amounts to: 30 days after allo-HCT. Blood from recipients was drawn about 28 days before transplant and again at days 30, 100 and 180 after transplant. Nuclei Lysis Solution was used to extract genomic DNA from fresh or cryopreserved unfractionated peripheral blood mononuclear cells. This specimen was peripheral blood mononuclear cells, taken 30 days after allogeneic stem cell transplant. The chain is assembled from TRBV11-2 and TRBJ1-1; a confident D gene designation cannot be given. The TCR sequence derives from a male patient between 55 and 70 years old who had an allogeneic stem cell transplant from an unrelated donor, so T cells may come from the graft donor. Some clones in this sample may be carry-over from other donors' samples. The CDR3 amino acid sequence is: CASSFPRQDTEAFF. The DNA sequence is given as TGTGCCAGCAGCTTCCCCAGGCAGGACACTGAAGCTTTCTTT.